The present TCR beta chain was sequenced within a study of T-cell reconstitution after alpha-beta-depleted transplantation in children. This clonotype has at least ten counts. J lost 5 bases, V lost 7 bases, and 10 bases had no gene match. This CDR3 has 15 amino acids. CDR1 is MDHEN and CDR2 is SYDVKM in the germline V gene. Unique molecular identifiers were incorporated during preparation of the TCRbeta library. TCRdb recomputed calls from the PCR reads with MiXCR, one row per CDR3 protein. The sample lists hundreds of thousands of distinct CDR3 sequences; 10% to 15% were seen once. The clonotype comes from a male patient under 18 who had a stem cell transplant for acute myeloid leukemia, so the T cells may come from the graft donor. The gene calls are TRBV28 and TRBJ2-1, with 8 bases fitting TRBD2. Here the sequenced sample was PBMCs, mostly from graft donor cells, taken 360 days after TCRalphabeta/CD19-depleted stem cell transplant. CDR3 sequence: CASIGWTSRDNEQFF. Written as DNA, the CDR3 is TGTGCCAGCATCGGGTGGACTAGCAGAGACAATGAGCAGTTCTTC.